The rows below give T cell receptor beta chains drawn from one sample of a study of T-cell memory formation after mild COVID-19. A single record per CDR3 protein comes from TCRdb applying MiXCR to the 5' RACE reads. The sample yields around 410,000 distinct CDR3 sequences, about a quarter seen once. Sequencing was done on a sample of PBMCs or a T cell subset sorted from them (not recorded which). The receptors were gathered from an adult woman who had mild COVID-19 (a few samples of this study predate the infection). Cell type and time point are not known. The CDR3 runs from the conserved cysteine through the conserved F or W. Each record gives: V gene, J gene, D gene, clone size, CDR3 DNA, CDR3 protein. The D gene is left open where the match is weak. Clone size, where shown, is once, few, many, or a class for clones that have expanded.

TRBV5-1	TRBJ2-1	.	.	TGCGCCAGCAGCTTTGGGCGGGGCGATGAGCAGTTCTTC	CASSFGRGDEQFF
TRBV6-5	TRBJ2-1	TRBD2	few	TGTGCCAGCAGTAAGACTAGCGGGAGAATGAATGAGCAGTTCTTC	CASSKTSGRMNEQFF
TRBV5-6	TRBJ2-5	TRBD2	.	TGTGCCAGCAGCTTGGGTACTAGCGGGACGGAGACCCAGTACTTC	CASSLGTSGTETQYF
TRBV4-1	TRBJ1-2	.	.	TGCGCCAGCAGCCAAGCTGAGGGGTATGGCTACACCTTC	CASSQAEGYGYTF
TRBV5-1	TRBJ2-2	.	few	TGCGCCAGCAGCTTGGAGGGCAGGCCTCGACGGACCGGGGAGCTGTTTTTT	CASSLEGRPRRTGELFF
TRBV29-1	TRBJ1-2	TRBD1	many	TGCAGCGTTGTGACAGGGATTAATGGCTACACCTTC	CSVVTGINGYTF
TRBV7-9	TRBJ2-5	.	.	TGTGCCAGCAGCTTAGGCGAACGAGAGACCCAGTACTTC	CASSLGERETQYF
TRBV6-5	TRBJ1-1	TRBD1	.	TGTGCCAGCAGTTATGGGACAGTGAACACTGAAGCTTTCTTT	CASSYGTVNTEAFF
TRBV12-3/TRBV12-4	TRBJ2-1	.	.	TGTGCCAGCACCTCGGGGCTAATCACTCACAATGAGCAGTTCTTC	CASTSGLITHNEQFF
TRBV29-1	TRBJ2-7	.	.	TGCAGCGTGGAAGTGACGGGCGACCTCTCCTACGAGCAGTACTTC	CSVEVTGDLSYEQYF
TRBV24-1	TRBJ2-5	.	.	TGTGCCACCAGTGATTTTGGGGCAGGGCGGCCGGAGACCCAGTACTTC	CATSDFGAGRPETQYF
TRBV2	TRBJ2-1	.	.	TGTGCCAGCAGTGAAGAGGAGGGGGTCCGTGCTAATGAGCAGTTCTTC	CASSEEEGVRANEQFF
TRBV20-1	TRBJ2-7	TRBD2	few	TGCAGTGCTTCCCGTGGTAGCGGGGATCCCTACGAGCAGTACTTC	CSASRGSGDPYEQYF
TRBV4-3	TRBJ2-1	TRBD2	few	TGCGCCAGCAGCCAGGACCGGGGGAGCGGGGCGAGCTCCTACAATGAGCAGTTCTTC	CASSQDRGSGASSYNEQFF
TRBV5-1	TRBJ2-7	.	few	TGCGCCAGCAGCGGGGGGCCGAGCTCCTACGAGCAGTACTTC	CASSGGPSSYEQYF
TRBV2	TRBJ2-3	.	.	TGTGCCAGCCGACTCCGGACAACTTCTAGCACAGATACGCAGTATTTT	CASRLRTTSSTDTQYF
TRBV12-3/TRBV12-4	TRBJ1-2	.	.	TGTGCCAGCAGTGACCCCCCGGGGCAGCGGGGCTACACCTTC	CASSDPPGQRGYTF
TRBV20-1	TRBJ2-5	TRBD2	.	TGCAGTGCTCCAGTTTACGCGGGAGAAGGTCGGGGGGAGACCCAGTACTTC	CSAPVYAGEGRGETQYF
TRBV18	TRBJ2-5	TRBD2	.	TGTGCCAGCTCACCACAGGGACTAGAAAAAGAGACCCAGTACTTC	CASSPQGLEKETQYF
TRBV12-3/TRBV12-4	TRBJ1-5	TRBD1	few	TGTGCCAGCAGTTTCCGGGGGGACAGTGCTCGGCCCCAGCATTTT	CASSFRGDSARPQHF
TRBV3-1	TRBJ1-2	TRBD1	.	TGTGCCAGCAGCCAAGATGAGTGGACAGGGGGCAGTAGTAACTATGGCTACACCTTC	CASSQDEWTGGSSNYGYTF
TRBV3-1	TRBJ2-1	TRBD1	.	TGTGCCAGCAGCCAAGTCTCCGGACAGGGGGCTCATGAGCAGTTCTTC	CASSQVSGQGAHEQFF
TRBV7-9	TRBJ1-1	.	few	TGTGCCAGCAGCCGGCACAGGGACACTGAAGCTTTCTTT	CASSRHRDTEAFF
TRBV6-5	TRBJ1-1	.	few	TGTGCCAGCAGTTACTCGGGGTCCACGAGCACTGAAGCTTTCTTT	CASSYSGSTSTEAFF
TRBV25-1	TRBJ1-5	.	once	TGTGCCAGCAGTGGAGGGTATAGCAATCAGCCCCAGCATTTT	CASSGGYSNQPQHF
TRBV9	TRBJ1-2	.	.	TGTGCCAGCAGCGAGTCGGGGGGGGCGCAGGGCTACACCTTC	CASSESGGAQGYTF
TRBV4-1	TRBJ2-6	.	.	TGCGCCAGCAGCCAACCGATCGAGGGAACTGGGGCCAACGTCCTGACTTTC	CASSQPIEGTGANVLTF
TRBV2	TRBJ1-4	.	.	TGTGCCAGCAGTGGACGACTTAGGGGCGTTGAAAAACTGTTTTTT	CASSGRLRGVEKLFF
TRBV25-1	TRBJ2-7	TRBD2	few	TGTGCCAGCATGGCGGGAGGCTACGAGCAGTACTTC	CASMAGGYEQYF
TRBV29-1	TRBJ2-1	.	.	TGCAGCGTTGACGGGGGCAGCCTAAACAATGAGCAGTTCTTC	CSVDGGSLNNEQFF
TRBV24-1	TRBJ2-2	.	.	TGTGCCACCGAAGACCCTAGGGTTTTCACCGGGGAGCTGTTTTTT	CATEDPRVFTGELFF
TRBV12-3/TRBV12-4	TRBJ2-1	.	few	TGTGCCAGCAGTTTGGACCACTACAATGAGCAGTTCTTC	CASSLDHYNEQFF
TRBV7-9	TRBJ2-3	.	few	TGTGCCAGCAGCTCCAGACGGAGGAGCACAGATACGCAGTATTTT	CASSSRRRSTDTQYF
TRBV10-3	TRBJ2-2	.	few	TGTGCCGTCAGGGATACGAACACCGGGGAGCTGTTTTTT	CAVRDTNTGELFF
TRBV20-1	TRBJ1-2	.	.	TGCAGTGCTAGGGACCGGCCGACGTATGGCTACACCTTC	CSARDRPTYGYTF
TRBV5-4	TRBJ2-3	TRBD2	.	TGTGCCAGCAGCTTGGAGGGGACTAGCGGAGCCAAACCGGCGGGAACGCAGTATTTT	CASSLEGTSGAKPAGTQYF
TRBV24-1	TRBJ2-1	TRBD2	.	TGTGCCACCAGAGGGAGCGGGAGATATGAGCAGTTCTTC	CATRGSGRYEQFF
TRBV10-3	TRBJ2-3	.	few	TGTGCCATCAGTGACGGGCGGGATACGCAGTATTTT	CAISDGRDTQYF
TRBV7-9	TRBJ2-3	.	many	TGTGCCAGCAGCTTCCCCCTTCAGGGGGGGAGCACAGATACGCAGTATTTT	CASSFPLQGGSTDTQYF
TRBV18	TRBJ1-4	.	once	TGTGCCAGCTCAACCACGAGATCAACTAATGAAAAACTGTTTTTT	CASSTTRSTNEKLFF
TRBV6-5	TRBJ2-6	.	.	TGTGCCAGCAGTTCACAGGGAAGATCTGGGGCCAACGTCCTGACTTTC	CASSSQGRSGANVLTF
TRBV30	TRBJ2-3	.	few	TGTGCCTGGAGGGACACAGGGTCGGGGACAGATACGCAGTATTTT	CAWRDTGSGTDTQYF
TRBV6-1	TRBJ1-2	TRBD1	few	TGTCACTCCGGGACAGGGGGTAACTATGGCTACACCTTC	CHSGTGGNYGYTF
TRBV28	TRBJ2-5	.	.	TGTGCCAGCAGCCCCGCATCTGGCGGAGACCTCCAAGAGACCCAGTACTTC	CASSPASGGDLQETQYF
TRBV24-1	TRBJ2-3	.	.	TGTGCCACCAGTGTCCCGGGGGTGGGGACAGATACGCAGTATTTT	CATSVPGVGTDTQYF
TRBV6-2/TRBV6-3	TRBJ2-7	TRBD2	.	TGTGCCAGCAGTTCAACGGGACTAGCGAACCACGAGCAGTACTTC	CASSSTGLANHEQYF
TRBV7-9	TRBJ1-6	.	once	TGTGCCAGCAGCTTAGCGGGCGGGGTAAATTCACCCCTCCACTTT	CASSLAGGVNSPLHF
TRBV2	TRBJ2-1	TRBD2	.	TGTGCCAGCAGTGACCCAGGGACTAGCCTCTACAATGAGCAGTTCTTC	CASSDPGTSLYNEQFF
TRBV11-3	TRBJ2-7	.	.	TGTGCCAGCAGCCGGCGGACTTACTACGAGCAGTACTTC	CASSRRTYYEQYF
TRBV6-5	TRBJ2-5	TRBD2	few	TGTGCCAGCAGTTTACGGGGGGGTCTGACCCAGTACTTC	CASSLRGGLTQYF
TRBV9	TRBJ2-7	TRBD1	.	TGTGCCAGCAGCGTAGGGGACAGGGGGCTCGAGCAGTACTTC	CASSVGDRGLEQYF
TRBV6-1	TRBJ2-1	.	.	TGTGCCAGCAGTGAAGCATGGGGCTCGACAAATGGGAATGAGCAGTTCTTC	CASSEAWGSTNGNEQFF
TRBV4-1	TRBJ1-2	TRBD1	.	TGCGCCAGCAGCCAAAACATCATTCAAACAGGGGGCGATGGCTACACCTTC	CASSQNIIQTGGDGYTF
TRBV15	TRBJ1-2	.	.	TGTGCCACCAGCAGAGATCGCCAGAACTATGGCTACACCTTC	CATSRDRQNYGYTF
TRBV18	TRBJ1-1	.	.	TGTGCCAGCTCACCAGCGAACACTGAAGCTTTCTTT	CASSPANTEAFF
TRBV7-2	TRBJ1-2	.	.	TGTTCCAGCAGCCCAAACTCCCGGGATGGCTACACCTTC	CSSSPNSRDGYTF
TRBV5-1	TRBJ2-5	TRBD2	.	TGCGCCAGCAGTCGACTAGCGGGGGGATCGCGGGAGACCCAGTACTTC	CASSRLAGGSRETQYF
TRBV28	TRBJ1-1	.	few	TGTGCCAGCAGTGCCCTCACTGAAGCTTTCTTT	CASSALTEAFF
TRBV24-1	TRBJ2-3	.	few	TGTGCCACCGGGCTCGAGGGAAGAGATACGCAGTATTTT	CATGLEGRDTQYF
TRBV7-9	TRBJ2-5	TRBD2	.	TGTGCCAGCAGCTTAGGAGGGCTAGCGGTCCAAGAGACCCAGTACTTC	CASSLGGLAVQETQYF